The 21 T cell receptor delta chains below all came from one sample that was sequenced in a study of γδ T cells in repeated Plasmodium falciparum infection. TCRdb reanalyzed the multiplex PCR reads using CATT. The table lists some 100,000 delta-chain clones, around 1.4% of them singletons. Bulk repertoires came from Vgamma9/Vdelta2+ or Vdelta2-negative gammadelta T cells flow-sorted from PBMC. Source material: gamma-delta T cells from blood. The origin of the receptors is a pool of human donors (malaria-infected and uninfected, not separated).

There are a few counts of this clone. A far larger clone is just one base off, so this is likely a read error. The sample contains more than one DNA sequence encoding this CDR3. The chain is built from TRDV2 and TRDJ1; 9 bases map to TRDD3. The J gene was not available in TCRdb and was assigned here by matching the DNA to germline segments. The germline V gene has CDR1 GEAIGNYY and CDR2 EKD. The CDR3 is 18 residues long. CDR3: CACDTVAEGIRHTDKLIF. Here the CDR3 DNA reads TGCGCCTGTGACACCGTGGCCGAGGGGATACGGCACACCGATAAACTCATCTTT.

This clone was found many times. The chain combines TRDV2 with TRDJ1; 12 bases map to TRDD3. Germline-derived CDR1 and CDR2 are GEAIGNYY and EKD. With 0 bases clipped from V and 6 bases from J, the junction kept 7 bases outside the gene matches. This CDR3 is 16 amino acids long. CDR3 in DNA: TGTGCCTGTGACACCGTTGTACTGGGGGATACTAATAAACTCATCTTT. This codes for CACDTVVLGDTNKLIF.

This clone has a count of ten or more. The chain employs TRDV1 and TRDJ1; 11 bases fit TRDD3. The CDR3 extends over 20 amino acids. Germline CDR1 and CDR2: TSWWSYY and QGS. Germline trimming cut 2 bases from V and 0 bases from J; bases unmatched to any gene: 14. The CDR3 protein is CALGEGIPWGIQRYTDKLIF. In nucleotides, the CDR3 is TGTGCTCTTGGGGAAGGAATACCCTGGGGGATACAACGTTACACCGATAAACTCATCTTT.

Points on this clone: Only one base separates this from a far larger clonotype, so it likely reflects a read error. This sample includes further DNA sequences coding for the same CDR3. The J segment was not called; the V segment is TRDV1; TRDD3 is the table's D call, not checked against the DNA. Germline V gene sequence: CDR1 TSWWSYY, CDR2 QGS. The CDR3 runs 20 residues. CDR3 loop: CALGTPSLLGDTVSADKLIF. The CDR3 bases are TGTGCTCTTGGGACCCCTTCCTTACTGGGGGATACGGTTTCTGCCGATAAGCTCATCTTT.

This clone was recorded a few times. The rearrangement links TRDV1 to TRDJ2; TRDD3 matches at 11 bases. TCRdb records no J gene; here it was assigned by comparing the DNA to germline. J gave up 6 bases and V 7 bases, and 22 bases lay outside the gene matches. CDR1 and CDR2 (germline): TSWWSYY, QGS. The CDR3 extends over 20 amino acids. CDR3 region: CALAPGLLALLGDSPAQLFF. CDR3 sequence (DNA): TGTGCTCTTGCCCCAGGCCTTCTCGCCTTACTGGGGGATAGCCCAGCACAACTCTTCTTT.

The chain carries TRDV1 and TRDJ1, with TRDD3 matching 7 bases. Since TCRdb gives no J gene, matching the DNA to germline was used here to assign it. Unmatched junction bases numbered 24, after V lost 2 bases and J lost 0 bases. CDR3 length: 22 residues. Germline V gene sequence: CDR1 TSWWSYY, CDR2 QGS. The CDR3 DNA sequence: TGTGCTCTTGGGGAAAGAGCCTACACCGGCCCCGGGGGGATCCAATACACCGATAAACTCATCTTT. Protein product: CALGERAYTGPGGIQYTDKLIF.

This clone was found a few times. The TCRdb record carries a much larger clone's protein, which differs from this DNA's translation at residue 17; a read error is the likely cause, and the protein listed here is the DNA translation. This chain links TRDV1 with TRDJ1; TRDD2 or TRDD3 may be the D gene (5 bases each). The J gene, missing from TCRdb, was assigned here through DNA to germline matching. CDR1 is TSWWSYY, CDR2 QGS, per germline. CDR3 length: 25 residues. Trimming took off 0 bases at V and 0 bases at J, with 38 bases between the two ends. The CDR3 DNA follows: TGTGCTCTTGGGGAACTGTTGACAGCCCTACCCGGTGTACTGGAGGTCATACTGTACACCGATAAACTCATCTTT. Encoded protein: CALGELLTALPGVLEVILYTDKLIF.

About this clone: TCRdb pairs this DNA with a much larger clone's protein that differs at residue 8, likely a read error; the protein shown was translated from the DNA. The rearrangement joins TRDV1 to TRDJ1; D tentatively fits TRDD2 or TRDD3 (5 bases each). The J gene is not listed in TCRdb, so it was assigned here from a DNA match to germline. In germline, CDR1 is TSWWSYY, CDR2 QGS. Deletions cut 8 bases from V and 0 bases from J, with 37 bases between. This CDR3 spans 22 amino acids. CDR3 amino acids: CALYFPGSFRAGFSHYTDKLIF. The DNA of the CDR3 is TGTGCTCTTTACTTCCCGGGGTCCTTTCGGGCGGGATTCTCTCACTACACCGATAAACTCATCTTT.

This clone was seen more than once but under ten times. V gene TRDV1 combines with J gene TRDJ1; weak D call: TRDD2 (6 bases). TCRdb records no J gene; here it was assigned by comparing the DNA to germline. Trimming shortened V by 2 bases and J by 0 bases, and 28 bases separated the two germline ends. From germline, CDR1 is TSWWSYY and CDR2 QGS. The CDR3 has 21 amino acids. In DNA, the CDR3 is TGTGCTCTTGGGGAAACTTTCCTTCCCTTAGTAGGGACTCTGTACACCGATAAACTCATCTTT. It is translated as CALGETFLPLVGTLYTDKLIF.

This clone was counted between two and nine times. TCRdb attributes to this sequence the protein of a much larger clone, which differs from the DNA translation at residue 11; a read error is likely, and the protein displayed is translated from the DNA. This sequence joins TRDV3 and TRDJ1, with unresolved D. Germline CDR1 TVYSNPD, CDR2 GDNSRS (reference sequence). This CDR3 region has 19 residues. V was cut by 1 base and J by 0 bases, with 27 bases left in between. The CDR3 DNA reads TGTGCCTTTACAGCTCGGTCCAACGGAGGGGTGGACTACACCGATAAACTCATCTTT. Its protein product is CAFTARSNGGVDYTDKLIF.

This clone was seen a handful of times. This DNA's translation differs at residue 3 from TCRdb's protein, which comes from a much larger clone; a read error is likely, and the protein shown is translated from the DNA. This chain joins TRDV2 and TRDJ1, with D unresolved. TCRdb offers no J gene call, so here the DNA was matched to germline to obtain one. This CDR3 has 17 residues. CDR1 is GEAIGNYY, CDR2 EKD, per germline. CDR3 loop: CAGDTVSSPGYTDKLIF. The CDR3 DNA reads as TGTGCCGGTGACACCGTGTCCTCTCCGGGGTACACCGATAAACTCATCTTT.

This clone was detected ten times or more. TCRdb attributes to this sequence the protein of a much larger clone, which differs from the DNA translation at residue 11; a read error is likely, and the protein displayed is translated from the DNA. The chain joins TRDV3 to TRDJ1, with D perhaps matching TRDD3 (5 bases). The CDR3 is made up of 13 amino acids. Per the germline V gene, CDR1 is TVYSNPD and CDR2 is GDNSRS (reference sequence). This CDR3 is CAFLAPGTDKPIF. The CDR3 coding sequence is TGTGCCTTCCTAGCCCCTGGGACCGATAAACCCATCTTT.

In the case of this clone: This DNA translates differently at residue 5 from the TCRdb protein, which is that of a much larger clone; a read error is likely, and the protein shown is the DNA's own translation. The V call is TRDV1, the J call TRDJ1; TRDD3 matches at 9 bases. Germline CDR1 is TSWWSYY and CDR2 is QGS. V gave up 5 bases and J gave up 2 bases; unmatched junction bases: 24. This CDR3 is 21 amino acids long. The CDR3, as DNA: TGTGCTCTTGGGTATGGCCTTCTTACACAACAAACTGGGGGAGTTACCGATAAACTCATCTTT. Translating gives CALGYGLLTQQTGGVTDKLIF.

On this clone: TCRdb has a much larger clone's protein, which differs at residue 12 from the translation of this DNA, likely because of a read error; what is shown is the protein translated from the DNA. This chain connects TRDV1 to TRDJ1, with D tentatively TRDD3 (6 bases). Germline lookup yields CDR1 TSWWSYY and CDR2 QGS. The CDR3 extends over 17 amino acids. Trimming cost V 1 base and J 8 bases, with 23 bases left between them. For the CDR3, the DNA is TGTGCTCTTGGGGAACCGCTTCCCACGTGGGGGGTACCGAAACTCATCTTT. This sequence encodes CALGEPLPTWGVPKLIF.

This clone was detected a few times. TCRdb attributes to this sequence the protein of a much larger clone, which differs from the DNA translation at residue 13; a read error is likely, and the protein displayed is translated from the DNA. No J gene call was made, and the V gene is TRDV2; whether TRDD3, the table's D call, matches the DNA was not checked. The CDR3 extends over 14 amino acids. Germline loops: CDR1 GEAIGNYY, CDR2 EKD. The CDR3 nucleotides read TGTGCCTGTGACGGGATACAGGGAGCCGATAAACTCACCTTT. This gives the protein CACDGIQGADKLTF.

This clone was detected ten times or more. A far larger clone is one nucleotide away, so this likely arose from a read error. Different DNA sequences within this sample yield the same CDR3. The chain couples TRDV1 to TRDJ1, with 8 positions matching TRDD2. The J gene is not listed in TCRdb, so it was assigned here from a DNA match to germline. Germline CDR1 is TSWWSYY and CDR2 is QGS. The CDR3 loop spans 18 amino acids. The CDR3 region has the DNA TGCGCTCTTGCCGTCGGGCTTCCTACTCCCCTACCCCTAGAACAACTCATCTTT. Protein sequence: CALAVGLPTPLPLEQLIF.

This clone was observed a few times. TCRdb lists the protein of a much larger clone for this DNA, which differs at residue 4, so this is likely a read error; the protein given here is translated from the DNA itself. CDR3 sequence (DNA): TGTGCCTGTGGCCCTTCAACTGGGGGATCCTCCTGGGACACCCGACAGATGTTTTTC. Its translation is CACGPSTGGSSWDTRQMFF. The chain carries TRDV2 and TRDJ3, with 10 bases lining up with TRDD3. No J gene is reported in TCRdb; it was inferred here by comparing the DNA with germline. Germline CDR1 reads GEAIGNYY; CDR2 reads EKD. This CDR3 is 19 amino acids long. The trim removed 5 bases at V and 0 bases at J, leaving 9 bases unmatched.

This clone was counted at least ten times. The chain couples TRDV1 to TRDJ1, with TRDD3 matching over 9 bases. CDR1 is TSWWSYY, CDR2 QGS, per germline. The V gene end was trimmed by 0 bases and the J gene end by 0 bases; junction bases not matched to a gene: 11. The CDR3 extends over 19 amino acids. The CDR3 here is CALGELFRGIPRNTDKLIF. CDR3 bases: TGTGCTCTTGGGGAACTTTTCCGGGGGATACCCAGAAACACCGATAAACTCATCTTT.

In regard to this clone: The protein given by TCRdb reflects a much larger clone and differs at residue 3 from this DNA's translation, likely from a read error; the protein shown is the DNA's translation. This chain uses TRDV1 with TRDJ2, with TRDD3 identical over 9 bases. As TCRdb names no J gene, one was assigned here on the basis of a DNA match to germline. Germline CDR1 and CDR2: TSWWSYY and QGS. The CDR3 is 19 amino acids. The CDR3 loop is CAPGVPWGYLGDMTAQLFF. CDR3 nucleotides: TGTGCTCCTGGGGTGCCGTGGGGCTACTTGGGGGATATGACAGCACAACTCTTCTTT.

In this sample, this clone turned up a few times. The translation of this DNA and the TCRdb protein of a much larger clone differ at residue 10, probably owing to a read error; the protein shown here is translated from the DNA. The CDR3 region is CALGEPFGRPFWGIRPTDKLIF. DNA of the CDR3: TGTGCTCTTGGGGAACCCTTCGGGAGACCCTTCTGGGGGATACGCCCCACCGATAAACTCATCTTT. This sequence joins TRDV1 and TRDJ1, with TRDD3 identical over 12 bases. TCRdb supplies no J gene; here it was assigned by aligning the nucleotide sequence to germline. Germline assignment: CDR1 TSWWSYY and CDR2 QGS. With V trimmed by 1 base and J by 1 base, 19 bases remained unmatched. The CDR3 runs to 22 residues.

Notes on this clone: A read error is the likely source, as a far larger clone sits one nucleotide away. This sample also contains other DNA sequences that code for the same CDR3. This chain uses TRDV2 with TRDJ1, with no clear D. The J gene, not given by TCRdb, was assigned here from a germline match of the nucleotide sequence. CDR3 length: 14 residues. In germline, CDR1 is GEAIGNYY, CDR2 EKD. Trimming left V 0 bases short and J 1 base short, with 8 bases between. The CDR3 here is CACDTGTCTDKLIF. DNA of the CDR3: TGTGCCTGTGACACCGGTACATGCACCGATAAACTCATCTTT.